This T cell receptor beta chain was identified during a study of technical replicates of blood from a few donors. The CDR3 extends over 15 amino acids. Germline trimming cut 5 bases from V and 4 bases from J; bases unmatched to any gene: 8. Per germline, CDR1 SEHNR and CDR2 FQNEAQ (reference sequence). Clones were sequenced by immunoSEQ multiplex PCR, and TCRdb holds only the in-frame ones, with some missing. This sample has roughly 72,000 clones; roughly 91% occur once, and the top ten carry about 0.35%. The chain couples TRBV7-9 to TRBJ2-1; TRBD1 matches 7 bases. Sequencing used T cells isolated from PBMCs. The TCR comes from a human donor in good health. CDR3 sequence: CASSPGTEFYNEQFF. The CDR3 DNA follows: TGTGCCAGCAGCCCCGGGACAGAATTTTACAATGAGCAGTTCTTC. The full variable domain, completed using reference TRBV7-9 and TRBJ2-1, is DTGVSQNPRHKITKRGQNVTFRCDPISEHNRLYWYRQTLGQGPEFLTYFQNEAQLEKSRLLSDRFSAERPKGSFSTLEIQRTEQGDSAMYLCASSPGTEFYNEQFFGPGTRLTVL.